This T cell receptor beta chain was sequenced for a study of identical twins. V lost 6 bases to trimming and J lost 5 bases; unmatched junction nucleotides: 3. This CDR3 spans 12 amino acids. Germline V gene lookup returns CDR1 DFQATT and CDR2 SNEGSKA (reference sequence). This clonotype occurred many times. The antigen remains undetermined. Each CDR3 protein gets one entry after TCRdb re-called the 5' RACE reads with MiXCR. The sample lists approximately 530,000 distinct CDR3 sequences, approximately 20% occurring once. Broader study findings: The abundant beta clonotypes from cord blood had fewer insertions, and memory repertoires had none of this.

The sample was also linked to a second study, of yellow fever vaccine responses in identical twins. That paper adds: After vaccination, twins' T cell response reportedly seemed partly convergent, partly personalized.

The TCR originated in a woman aged 18-30 years in good health. The sequenced material came from CD4+ T cells sorted from blood. V and J are TRBV20-1 and TRBJ1-4; 7 bases align to TRBD1. CDR3 bases: TGCAGTGCCCCGACAGGGAATGAAAAACTGTTTTTT. Protein product: CSAPTGNEKLFF.